These 5 T cell receptor beta chains were all obtained from the same sample, sequenced in a study of T cells after yellow fever vaccination. Via MiXCR, TCRdb re-called the 5' RACE reads, giving one row per CDR3 protein. Of just under 600,000 distinct CDR3 sequences listed, roughly 13% were seen once; the top ten hold more than 13%. Specimen: PBMCs, collected on the day of the yellow fever booster vaccination. The receptors shown here come from a man in his thirties or forties who received the YFV17D yellow fever vaccine.

The chain combines TRBV5-4 with TRBJ2-3; 8 bases match TRBD2. The CDR3 runs 15 residues. The ends lost 4 bases at V and 4 bases at J; junction bases unmatched: 8. Looked up from germline, CDR1 is SGHNT and CDR2 is YYREEE (reference sequence). Here the CDR3 reads CASSTAAGGPDTQYF. In nucleotides, the CDR3 is TGTGCCAGCAGCACCGCCGCGGGAGGCCCAGATACGCAGTATTTT. The variable domain in full, completed from reference TRBV5-4 and TRBJ2-3, reads ETGVTQSPTHLIKTRGQQVTLRCSSQSGHNTVSWYQQALGQGPQFIFQYYREEENGRGNFPPRFSGLQFPNYSSELNVNALELDDSALYLCASSTAAGGPDTQYFGPGTRLTVL.

This clonotype was seen ten or more times. This chain joins TRBV5-1 and TRBJ2-5, with 11 bases aligning to TRBD2. The germline V gene has CDR1 SGHRS and CDR2 YFSETQ. J lost 2 bases, V lost 5 bases, and 17 bases had no gene match. The CDR3 sequence is 19 residues long. Written as DNA, the CDR3 is TGCGCCAGCAGTTTCCCACGAGGCGGACTAGCGGGTCCTCAAGAGACCCAGTACTTC. Its translation is CASSFPRGGLAGPQETQYF.

The rearrangement links TRBV5-1 to TRBJ2-2; D may be TRBD1 or TRBD2 (5 bases each). V was pared by 7 bases and J by 2 bases, with 18 bases between. The CDR3 loop spans 16 amino acids. Germline CDR1 SGHRS, CDR2 YFSETQ. The CDR3 region is CASWVVSGPNTGELFF. The CDR3, as DNA: TGCGCCAGCTGGGTCGTTTCGGGACCTAACACCGGGGAGCTGTTTTTT.

This chain uses TRBV7-3 with TRBJ2-7; TRBD1 aligns across 9 bases. The CDR3 is 15 residues long. Germline CDR1 SGHTA, CDR2 FQGTGA. The V and J ends lost 3 bases and 3 bases, in that order; junction bases with no gene match: 6. CDR3 amino acids: CASSLATGGYYEQYF. DNA for the CDR3: TGTGCCAGCAGCTTGGCGACAGGGGGGTACTACGAGCAGTACTTC.

The gene calls are TRBV7-8 and TRBJ2-5; tentatively, D is TRBD1 (6 bases). CDR1 SGHVS and CDR2 FQNEAQ come from the germline V gene. Trimming took off 5 bases at V and 5 bases at J, with 12 bases between the two ends. The CDR3 sequence is 13 residues long. Here the CDR3 DNA reads TGTGCCAGCAGCGTTTCTAGGGGGGAGACCCAGTACTTC. It codes for CASSVSRGETQYF.